Presented here are 30 T cell receptor beta chains from one specimen sequenced in a study of blood T cell repertoires in COVID-19. Sequenced by immunoSEQ multiplex PCR; TCRdb stores in-frame clones only, minus some. The data show 45,000 to 70,000 clones, roughly 80% seen once. Material for sequencing was peripheral blood. All receptors derive from an elderly woman with acute or convalescent COVID-19.

The rearrangement uses TRBV6-6 and TRBJ2-3; tentative D call: TRBD2 (5 bases). The CDR3 runs 16 residues. Deletions cut 6 bases from V and 2 bases from J, with 18 bases between. CDR1 and CDR2 from the germline V gene are MNHNY and SVGAGI (reference sequence). CDR3: CASRPRDSSTTDTQYF. CDR3 coding DNA: TGTGCCAGCAGACCCCGGGATAGCTCTACCACAGATACGCAGTATTTT.

This chain links TRBV6-5 with TRBJ2-5; maybe TRBD2 (5 bases). The length of the CDR3 is 13 residues. V was cut by 5 bases and J by 1 base, with 8 bases left in between. Germline CDR1 reads MNHEY; CDR2 reads SVGAGI. The CDR3, as DNA: TGTGCCAGCAGTCCGGAGGCCCAAGAGACCCAGTACTTC. This translates into CASSPEAQETQYF.

This rearrangement joins TRBV3-1 (or the pseudogene TRBV3-2) to TRBJ2-5; TRBD2 agrees at 7 bases. The CDR3 runs 14 residues. With V trimmed by 3 bases and J by 7 bases, 8 bases remained unmatched. From germline, CDR1 is LGHDT and CDR2 YNNKEL (reference sequence). CDR3 DNA: TGTGCCAGCAGCCATCCTGGTGGGGGGGGGACCCAGTACTTC. Its translation: CASSHPGGGGTQYF.

The chain links TRBV5-4 to TRBJ1-1, with a tentative D call TRBD1 (6 bases). Germline CDR1 is SGHNT and CDR2 is YYREEE (reference sequence). The CDR3 totals 14 residues. The germline V and J ends were trimmed by 4 bases and 4 bases, with 14 bases remaining between them. CDR3 sequence reads: CASSKEGGVTEAFF. Here the CDR3 DNA reads TGTGCCAGCAGCAAGGAAGGGGGGGTCACTGAAGCTTTCTTT.

V is TRBV5-5 and J is TRBJ2-3; 9 bases line up with TRBD1. The CDR3 is 16 residues long. The germline V gene encodes CDR1 SGHKS and CDR2 YYEKEE (reference sequence). Trimming took 1 base from V and 1 from J; bases not matched to a gene: 4. CDR3 amino acids: CASSLWGQGGTDTQYF. The CDR3 region has the DNA TGTGCCAGCAGCTTGTGGGGACAGGGAGGCACAGATACGCAGTATTTT.

This clone was seen more than once but under ten times. The V call is TRBV18, the J call TRBJ1-1; D is ambiguous. Germline-derived CDR1 and CDR2 are KGHSH and LQKENI. The CDR3 is 13 residues long. V gave up 2 bases and J gave up 0 bases, with 4 bases separating them. CDR3 sequence reads: CASSPSMNTEAFF. The CDR3 DNA is TGTGCCAGCTCACCATCAATGAACACTGAAGCTTTCTTT.

This sequence joins TRBV7-9 and TRBJ1-3, with D tentatively TRBD1 (6 bases). The CDR3 runs to 14 residues. Germline V gives CDR1 SEHNR, CDR2 FQNEAQ (reference sequence). The ends were cut back, 3 bases at V and 4 bases at J, with 10 bases in the middle. The CDR3 reads CASSFAGTGNTIYF. The CDR3 DNA reads TGTGCCAGCAGCTTCGCAGGGACAGGAAACACCATATATTTT.

V is TRBV19 and J is TRBJ1-5; a possible D gene is TRBD1 (6 bases). With 7 bases removed from V and 7 bases from J, the gap between germline ends came to 14 bases. Germline V gives CDR1 LNHDA, CDR2 SQIVND (reference sequence). CDR3 length: 13 residues. The CDR3 nucleotides are TGTGCCAGTATAGGGGGGGCATGGCAGCCCCAGCATTTT. This encodes CASIGGAWQPQHF.

The rearrangement uses TRBV19 and TRBJ1-5; 12 bases are shared with TRBD1. The ends lost 6 bases at V and 6 bases at J; junction bases unmatched: 3. The CDR3 is made up of 14 amino acids. CDR1 and CDR2 from the germline V gene are LNHDA and SQIVND (reference sequence). The CDR3 DNA reads TGTGCCAGTAGCGGGACAGGGGGCGTTCAGCCCCAGCATTTT. It encodes CASSGTGGVQPQHF.

J is TRBJ1-2 and V is TRBV19, with 11 bases aligning to TRBD1. CDR3 length: 16 residues. The J segment lost 3 bases and the V segment lost 4 bases, leaving 7 bases of the junction unmatched. The V gene's germline CDR1 is LNHDA and CDR2 SQIVND (reference sequence). The CDR3 coding sequence is TGTGCCAGTAGTACACCCGGGACAGGGGGGGACTATGGCTACACCTTC. Protein: CASSTPGTGGDYGYTF. Full variable domain (remainder filled in from reference TRBV19 and TRBJ1-2): DGGITQSPKYLFRKEGQNVTLSCEQNLNHDAMYWYRQDPGQGLRLIYYSQIVNDFQKGDIAEGYSVSREKKESFPLTVTSAQKNPTAFYLCASSTPGTGGDYGYTFGSGTRLTVV.

This chain joins TRBV11-2 and TRBJ2-5; D is undetermined. The CDR3 runs 13 residues. Trimming took 2 bases from V and 3 from J, leaving 7 bases between them. CDR1 SGHAT and CDR2 FQNNGV come from the germline V gene. Written as DNA, the CDR3 is TGTGCCAGCAGCTTACACAGAGAAGAGACCCAGTACTTC. Translating gives CASSLHREETQYF.

The chain is built from TRBV7-8 and TRBJ1-2; 11 bases are a match to TRBD1. Looked up from germline, CDR1 is SGHVS and CDR2 is FQNEAQ. CDR3 length: 14 amino acids. J was trimmed by 8 bases and V by 5 bases; bases with no gene match: 7. The CDR3 bases are TGTGCCAGCAGCCTCCAGGACAGGGGGCAAGGCTACACCTTC. Translation gives CASSLQDRGQGYTF.

The chain combines TRBV6-6 with TRBJ2-5; 13 nucleotides agree with TRBD2. V gave up 8 bases and J gave up 5 bases; unmatched junction bases: 11. Germline V gene data show CDR1 as MNHNY and CDR2 as SVGAGI (reference sequence). CDR3 length: 16 amino acids. CDR3 bases: TGTGCCAGCGGAACGAGGACTAGCGGGGGTGGGGAGACCCAGTACTTC. Its translation is CASGTRTSGGGETQYF.

The chain has TRBV28 and TRBJ1-1, with D perhaps matching TRBD1 (6 bases). Trimming stripped 7 bases from V and 1 base from J, with 16 bases between. The germline V gene encodes CDR1 MDHEN and CDR2 SYDVKM. This CDR3 contains 15 residues. CDR3 loop: CASTRTALRNTEAFF. The CDR3 bases are TGTGCCAGCACTCGGACAGCTTTAAGGAACACTGAAGCTTTCTTT.

This chain connects TRBV7-9 to TRBJ1-5, with TRBD1 matching over 7 bases. This CDR3 has 17 residues. Looked up from germline, CDR1 is SEHNR and CDR2 is FQNEAQ (reference sequence). V lost 6 bases, J lost 8 bases, and 19 bases stayed unmatched. CDR3 DNA: TGTGCCAGCAGTAAGGGGGCAGGGCCCCGTATCGGAGAGCCCCAGCATTTT. Its translation is CASSKGAGPRIGEPQHF.

The chain couples TRBV6-5 to TRBJ1-5, with unresolved D. The V and J ends lost 2 bases and 8 bases respectively, with 10 bases between them. Germline V lookup: CDR1 MNHEY, CDR2 SVGAGI. This CDR3 region has 13 residues. CDR3 sequence (DNA): TGTGCCAGCAGTTACACATCCGGGGAGCCCCAGCATTTT. Translation gives CASSYTSGEPQHF.

The chain carries TRBV28 and TRBJ2-5, with 8 bases matching TRBD2. The CDR3 runs to 15 residues. Germline V lookup: CDR1 MDHEN, CDR2 SYDVKM. Trimming at V came to 4 bases and at J to 5 bases, leaving 9 bases not matched to a gene. This CDR3 is CASSSLPGGHETQYF. CDR3 nucleotide sequence: TGTGCCAGCAGTTCCCTTCCGGGGGGGCACGAGACCCAGTACTTC.

The genes are TRBV29-1 and TRBJ1-5; TRBD1 might be the D (5 bases). CDR3 size: 14 residues. Germline assignment: CDR1 SQVTM and CDR2 ANQGSEA. Trimming left V 6 bases short and J 7 bases short, with 19 bases between. In DNA, the CDR3 is TGCAGCGTGCGAAGTGGGGGAGGGGAACAGCCCCAGCATTTT. Translated: CSVRSGGGEQPQHF.

This clone was observed once. This chain links TRBV12-3 or TRBV12-4 with TRBJ1-1; weak D call: TRBD1 (5 bases). This CDR3 is built from 12 residues. V was cut by 6 bases and J by 5 bases, with 10 bases left in between. DNA of the CDR3: TGTGCCAGCAGGGTGAAGGGGACTGAAGCTTTCTTT. This encodes CASRVKGTEAFF.

This clone was seen more than once but under ten times. The chain is built from TRBV6-1 and TRBJ1-5; TRBD1 matches 7 bases. This CDR3 is 15 amino acids long. With V trimmed by 2 bases and J by 7 bases, 8 bases remained unmatched. Germline assignment: CDR1 MNHNS and CDR2 SASEGT. The CDR3 sequence is CASSEYRGPGQPQHF. The CDR3 region has the DNA TGTGCCAGCAGTGAATACAGGGGACCCGGCCAGCCCCAGCATTTT.

This clone was seen once. The chain is built from TRBV14 and TRBJ1-1, with no clear D. V was cut by 1 base and J by 5 bases, with 8 bases left in between. The V gene's germline CDR1 is SGHDN and CDR2 FVKESK. This CDR3 is 13 amino acids long. The CDR3 coding sequence is TGTGCCAGCAGCCAAGCCCGAGGAACTGAAGCTTTCTTT. Protein sequence: CASSQARGTEAFF.

The count of this clone is one. The chain recombines TRBV15 with TRBJ2-1; weak D call: TRBD2 (5 bases). The CDR3 is made up of 18 amino acids. Germline V gene lookup returns CDR1 LNHNV and CDR2 YYDKDF (reference sequence). Between the trimmed V and J ends, which lost 0 bases and 4 bases, there was a span of 19 bases. The CDR3 spells CATSRERAYGSRYNEQFF. DNA of the CDR3: TGTGCCACCAGCAGAGAGAGGGCTTACGGGTCTCGATACAATGAGCAGTTCTTC.

V and J are TRBV18 and TRBJ2-5; TRBD2 is a possible D gene (5 bases). The ends were cut back, 0 bases at V and 4 bases at J, with 6 bases in the middle. This CDR3 has 13 residues. The germline gives CDR1 KGHSH, CDR2 LQKENI. CDR3 nucleotide sequence: TGTGCCAGCTCACCACCAGGGAGAGAGACCCAGTACTTC. This codes for CASSPPGRETQYF.

The V call is TRBV4-1, the J call TRBJ1-5; maybe TRBD1 (5 bases). This CDR3 has 15 amino acids. Germline V gives CDR1 MGHRA, CDR2 YSYEKL. The germline V and J ends were trimmed by 0 bases and 7 bases, with 13 bases remaining between them. The CDR3 reads CASSQEVTGEQPQHF. The CDR3 region has the DNA TGCGCCAGCAGCCAAGAGGTCACAGGTGAGCAGCCCCAGCATTTT.

CDR3 sequence: CATRIPGANYGYTF. The CDR3 DNA reads as TGCGCCACAAGAATTCCCGGGGCTAACTATGGCTACACCTTC. The genes are TRBV5-1 and TRBJ1-2, with no clear D. This CDR3 contains 14 residues. V lost 9 bases and J 0 bases, leaving 15 bases between the germline ends. Germline V lookup: CDR1 SGHRS, CDR2 YFSETQ.

The chain is built from TRBV5-6 and TRBJ1-5; the D gene is possibly TRBD1 (6 bases). Germline loops: CDR1 SGHDT, CDR2 YYEEEE. V was trimmed by 3 bases and J by 3 bases, leaving 10 bases between them. The CDR3 sequence is 14 residues long. CDR3 coding DNA: TGTGCCAGCAGCTCGATGGGACACAATCAGCCCCAGCATTTT. It codes for CASSSMGHNQPQHF.

In this sample, this clone turned up a few times. V is TRBV27 and J is TRBJ1-1; D is unresolved. Germline CDR1 and CDR2: MNHEY and SMNVEV (reference sequence). V lost 5 bases, J lost 1 base, and 14 bases lay in between. This CDR3 comprises 15 residues. CDR3 sequence reads: CASSPTKNRNTEAFF. The CDR3, as DNA: TGTGCCAGCAGTCCAACCAAGAACAGGAACACTGAAGCTTTCTTT.

The chain links TRBV5-1 to TRBJ2-3, with TRBD2 identical over 9 bases. The CDR3 extends over 17 amino acids. CDR1 and CDR2 from the germline V gene are SGHRS and YFSETQ. Trimming removed 0 bases from V and 2 bases from J; junction bases left unmatched: 7. The CDR3 region is CASSLAGLAGNTDTQYF. CDR3 coding DNA: TGCGCCAGCAGCTTGGCCGGGCTAGCGGGGAACACAGATACGCAGTATTTT.

This clone was counted a few times. The chain couples TRBV6-5 to TRBJ1-1, with 7 bases lining up with TRBD1. Trimming cost V 7 bases and J 1 base; bases outside gene matches: 6. The CDR3 has 14 residues. CDR1 is MNHEY and CDR2 is SVGAGI in the germline V gene. CDR3 DNA sequence: TGTGCCAGCACCACCGGGACAGCGAACACTGAAGCTTTCTTT. This translates into CASTTGTANTEAFF.

CDR3 in DNA: TGCGCCAGCAGTCAATCGTTTGCGGGACAGCCGCCAATCTATGGCTACACCTTC. It specifies CASSQSFAGQPPIYGYTF. This chain joins TRBV23-1 and TRBJ1-2; the match to TRBD1 covers 7 bases. TRBV23-1 is an ORF, with its function uncertain. The CDR3 is made up of 18 amino acids. V was pared by 0 bases and J by 4 bases, with 14 bases of the junction left unmatched.